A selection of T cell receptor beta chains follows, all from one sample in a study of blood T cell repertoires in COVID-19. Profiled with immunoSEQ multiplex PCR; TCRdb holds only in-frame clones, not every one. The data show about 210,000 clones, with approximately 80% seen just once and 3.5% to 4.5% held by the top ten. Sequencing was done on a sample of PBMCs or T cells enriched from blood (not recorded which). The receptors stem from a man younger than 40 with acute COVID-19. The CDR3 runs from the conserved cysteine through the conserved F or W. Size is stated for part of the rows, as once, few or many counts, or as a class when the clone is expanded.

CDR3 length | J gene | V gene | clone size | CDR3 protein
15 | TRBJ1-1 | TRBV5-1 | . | CASSLETGVGTEAFF
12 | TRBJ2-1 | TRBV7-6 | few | CASSSTRNEQFF
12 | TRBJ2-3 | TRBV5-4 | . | CASRRGSDTQYF
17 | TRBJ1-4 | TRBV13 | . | CASSLMGQGLERKKLFF
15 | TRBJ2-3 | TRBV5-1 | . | CASSFSGRGADTQYF
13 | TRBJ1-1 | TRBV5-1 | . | CASRRDMNTEAFF
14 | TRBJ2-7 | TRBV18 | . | CASSPRQDSYEQYF
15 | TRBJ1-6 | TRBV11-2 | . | CASNTGTSNNSPLHF
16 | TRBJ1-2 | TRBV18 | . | CASSPFATGFGYGYTF
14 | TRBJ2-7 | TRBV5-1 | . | CASSYRSGAYEQYF
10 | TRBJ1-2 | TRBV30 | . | CAWGAPTGTF
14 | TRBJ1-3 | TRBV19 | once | CASSTRGSGNTIYF
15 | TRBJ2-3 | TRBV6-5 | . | CASSPRAAGTDTQYF
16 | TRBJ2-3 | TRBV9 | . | CASSVVGGGAPDTQYF
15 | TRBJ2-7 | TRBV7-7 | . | CASSLGLAGPYEQYF
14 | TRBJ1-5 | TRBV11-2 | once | CASSPTDNYQPQHF
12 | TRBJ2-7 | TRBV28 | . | CASHTSGTGNYF
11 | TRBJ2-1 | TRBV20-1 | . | CSASGHNEQFF
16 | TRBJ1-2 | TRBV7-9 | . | CASSTVQSIFNYGYTF
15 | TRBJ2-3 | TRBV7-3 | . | CASSPSGGITDTQYF
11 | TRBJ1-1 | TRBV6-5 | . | CASQGNAEAFF
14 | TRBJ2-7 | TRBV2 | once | CASSTGTSGLEQYF
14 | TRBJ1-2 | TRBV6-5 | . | CASSYSTVAYGYTF
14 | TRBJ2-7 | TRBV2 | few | CASTRQGASYEQYF
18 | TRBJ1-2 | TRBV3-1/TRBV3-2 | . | CASSQDFPPLLAGNGYTF
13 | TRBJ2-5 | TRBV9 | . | CASATGFEKTQYF
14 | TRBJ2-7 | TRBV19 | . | CASRRLAGTDEQYF
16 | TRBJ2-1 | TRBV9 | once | CASSVEGAGGRNEQFF
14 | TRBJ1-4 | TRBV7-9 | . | CASSPARQGEKLFF
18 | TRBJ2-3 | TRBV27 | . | CATQRGWAGRTSTDTQYF
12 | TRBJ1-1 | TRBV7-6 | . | CASSPPSTEAFF
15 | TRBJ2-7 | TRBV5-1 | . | CASSVWTGDSYEQYF
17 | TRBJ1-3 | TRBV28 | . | CASILGTDRGSRNTIYF
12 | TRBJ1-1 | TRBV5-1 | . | CASRQGNTEAFF
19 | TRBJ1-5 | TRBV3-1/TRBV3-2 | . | CASSQAPGLYAGSNQPQHF